Following are 29 T cell receptor beta chains from one sample sequenced in a study of beta chain features in type 1 diabetes (dated by TCRdb to the late 2010s). The library was generated by the immunoSEQ multiplex PCR assay. The High Capacity cDNA Reverse Transcription Kit was used to reverse transcribe all of the isolated RNA, meaning that expressed TCRB transcripts were what got sequenced. The table was pulled from immuneACCESS by TCRdb, which kept in-frame rearrangements only. Such tables lose some clones; where checked, under half of the loss comes from unresolved V genes, and the rest has no known cause. This sample has about 300,000 clones in its table, and under 8.5% of those were observed once. The ten largest account for under 1.3% of the sample. Sequenced material: central memory CD4+ T cells from blood. These receptors all come from a woman between 18 and 30 years old in good health.

There are a few counts of this clone. The chain employs TRBV11-2 and TRBJ2-6; D is perhaps TRBD2 (5 bases). Per germline, CDR1 SGHAT and CDR2 FQNNGV. The CDR3 has 15 amino acids. V lost 5 bases and J 1 base, leaving 9 bases between the germline ends. CDR3 coding DNA: TGTGCCAGCAGCCCACGGGGTTCTGGGGCCAACGTCCTGACTTTC. Translated, it gives CASSPRGSGANVLTF.

This clone was picked up many times. Here the CDR3 DNA reads TGTGCCAGCAGCCCGGCCGGGACTAGCGGGGTCAATGAGCAGTTCTTC. Translation: CASSPAGTSGVNEQFF. The genes are TRBV5-4 and TRBJ2-1; the match to TRBD2 covers 13 bases. CDR1 is SGHNT and CDR2 is YYREEE in the germline V gene (reference sequence). V dropped 4 bases and J dropped 6; count of bases not matched to a gene: 7. This CDR3 has 16 residues.

A few counts support this clone. CDR3 residues: CASSRRQGADYETQYF. DNA for the CDR3: TGTGCCAGCAGCCGTCGACAGGGGGCGGACTATGAGACCCAGTACTTC. The V gene is TRBV7-3, the J gene TRBJ2-5; TRBD1 agrees at 10 bases. Germline V gives CDR1 SGHTA, CDR2 FQGTGA. V shed 5 bases, J shed 5 bases, and the junction held 11 bases outside the gene matches. CDR3 length: 16 residues.

J is TRBJ2-1 and V is TRBV5-1; weak D call: TRBD2 (6 bases). Germline values: CDR1 SGHRS, CDR2 YFSETQ. This CDR3 is 13 amino acids long. Trimming removed 5 bases at V and 5 bases at J, with 11 bases between. The CDR3 spells CASREGAHNEQFF. For the CDR3, the DNA is TGCGCCAGCAGGGAGGGAGCCCACAATGAGCAGTTCTTC. Full variable domain (outside the CDR3, taken from reference TRBV5-1 and TRBJ2-1): KAGVTQTPRYLIKTRGQQVTLSCSPISGHRSVSWYQQTPGQGLQFLFEYFSETQRNKGNFPGRFSGRQFSNSRSEMNVSTLELGDSALYLCASREGAHNEQFFGPGTRLTVL.

The table lists this clone with a few counts. The chain uses TRBV7-9 and TRBJ2-1; D perhaps matches TRBD2 (5 bases). In germline, CDR1 is SEHNR, CDR2 FQNEAQ (reference sequence). CDR3 length: 13 residues. The V end was cut by 6 bases, the J end by 3 bases, with 9 bases between. The CDR3 region is CASREVIYNEQFF. In DNA form, the CDR3 reads TGTGCCAGCAGGGAGGTAATCTACAATGAGCAGTTCTTC.

This clone has more than one count but fewer than ten. CDR3 nucleotide sequence: TGTGCCAGCTCACCCGGACAGGGGGGAAGGGATACGCAGTATTTT. Translated, it gives CASSPGQGGRDTQYF. The V gene is TRBV18, the J gene TRBJ2-3; 10 bases agree with TRBD1. CDR3 size: 15 residues. Germline CDR1 KGHSH, CDR2 LQKENI. The V and J ends lost 3 bases and 6 bases, in that order; junction bases with no gene match: 6.

The chain recombines TRBV7-7 with TRBJ1-1; TRBD1 aligns across 9 bases. This CDR3 is 13 amino acids long. Germline V lookup: CDR1 SSHAT, CDR2 FNYEAQ (reference sequence). CDR3 nucleotides: TGTGCTGCTCGACAGGGGGTGAACACTGAAGCTTTCTTT. Translation: CAARQGVNTEAFF.

This clone was seen only a few times. The gene calls are TRBV2 and TRBJ2-2; TRBD2 matches 12 bases. The CDR3 runs 15 residues. Germline V gives CDR1 SNHLY, CDR2 FYNNEI. V gave up 2 bases and J gave up 5 bases; unmatched junction bases: 0. CDR3 in amino acids: CASSELAGGTGELFF. The DNA for the CDR3 is TGTGCCAGCAGTGAACTAGCGGGAGGGACCGGGGAGCTGTTTTTT. The variable domain in full, with the rest retrieved from reference TRBV2 and TRBJ2-2, is EPEVTQTPSHQVTQMGQEVILRCVPISNHLYFYWYRQILGQKVEFLVSFYNNEISEKSEIFDDQFSVERPDGSNFTLKIRSTKLEDSAMYFCASSELAGGTGELFFGEGSRLTVL.

In its sample, this clone was seen a few times. V usage is TRBV6-1 and J usage is TRBJ1-2; tentative D call: TRBD1 (5 bases). The CDR3 consists of 15 residues. Per the germline V gene, CDR1 is MNHNS and CDR2 is SASEGT. Trimming stripped 2 bases from V and 3 bases from J, with 13 bases between. The CDR3 loop is CASSERGDQHYGYTF. In DNA, the CDR3 is TGTGCCAGCAGTGAACGGGGGGACCAACACTATGGCTACACCTTC.

This clone was found a few times. The chain carries TRBV7-8 and TRBJ1-1; D is undetermined. The CDR3 loop spans 14 amino acids. Trimming removed 2 bases from V and 3 bases from J, with 10 bases in between. Germline assignment: CDR1 SGHVS and CDR2 FQNEAQ. This CDR3 is CASSLQEMDTEAFF. The CDR3 DNA follows: TGTGCCAGCAGCTTACAGGAGATGGACACTGAAGCTTTCTTT.

This clone was observed at least ten times. The same CDR3 also results from other DNA sequences found in this sample. V and J are TRBV6-6 and TRBJ1-5; D may be TRBD1 (5 bases). V lost 4 bases and J 7 bases, leaving 11 bases between the germline ends. Germline V gene data show CDR1 as MNHNY and CDR2 as SVGAGI (reference sequence). The CDR3 covers 13 residues. CDR3 amino acids: CASSSGVTQPQHF. CDR3 nucleotide sequence: TGTGCCAGCAGTTCGGGGGTTACACAGCCCCAGCATTTT.

The chain has TRBV9 and TRBJ2-5; TRBD1 matches 9 bases. Germline V gene sequence: CDR1 SGDLS, CDR2 YYNGEE. The CDR3 spans 17 residues. V lost 0 bases and J lost 1; bases outside the gene matches: 7. CDR3 sequence: CASSVGQQGATQETQYF. The CDR3 DNA reads as TGTGCCAGCAGCGTAGGACAACAGGGGGCGACCCAAGAGACCCAGTACTTC.

This clone was recorded many times. The gene calls are TRBV7-9 and TRBJ1-1; D remains unclear. From germline, CDR1 is SEHNR and CDR2 FQNEAQ (reference sequence). There are 13 residues in the CDR3. V shed 3 bases and J shed 5 bases, with 10 bases lying between them. In DNA form, the CDR3 reads TGTGCCAGCAGCTTCCCCCGGAGGACTGAAGCTTTCTTT. It is translated as CASSFPRRTEAFF.

The DNA of the CDR3 is TGTGCCAGCAGTGAGGGGAGCCCCCACTTT. It encodes CASSEGSPHF. The chain is built from TRBV2 and TRBJ1-6; D uncertain. The CDR3 sequence is 10 residues long. Trimming took off 3 bases at V and 18 bases at J, with 9 bases between the two ends. The V gene's germline CDR1 is SNHLY and CDR2 FYNNEI. The full variable domain, completed using reference TRBV2 and TRBJ1-6, is EPEVTQTPSHQVTQMGQEVILRCVPISNHLYFYWYRQILGQKVEFLVSFYNNEISEKSEIFDDQFSVERPDGSNFTLKIRSTKLEDSAMYFCASSEGSPHFGNGTRLTVT.

There are a few counts of this clone. V usage is TRBV7-2 and J usage is TRBJ1-4; D uncertain. The CDR3 runs 15 residues. In germline, CDR1 is SGHTA, CDR2 FQGNSA. Deletions cut 1 base from V and 5 bases from J, with 11 bases between. The CDR3 sequence: CASSLDPARNEKLFF. CDR3 sequence (DNA): TGTGCCAGCAGCTTAGACCCGGCACGGAATGAAAAACTGTTTTTT. Full variable domain (remainder filled in from reference TRBV7-2 and TRBJ1-4): GAGVSQSPSNKVTEKGKDVELRCDPISGHTALYWYRQSLGQGLEFLIYFQGNSAPDKSGLPSDRFSAERTGGSVSTLTIQRTQQEDSAVYLCASSLDPARNEKLFFGSGTQLSVL.

The chain combines TRBV6-1 with TRBJ2-7; 7 bases map to TRBD1. Trimming removed 8 bases from V and 0 bases from J; junction bases left unmatched: 4. CDR3 size: 13 residues. Germline V lookup: CDR1 MNHNS, CDR2 SASEGT. CDR3 region: CASETGLSYEQYF. CDR3 coding DNA: TGTGCCAGCGAGACAGGGCTCTCCTACGAGCAGTACTTC.

The chain is built from TRBV28 and TRBJ2-3, with TRBD1 matching over 9 bases. This CDR3 spans 15 amino acids. CDR1 is MDHEN, CDR2 SYDVKM, per germline. Unmatched junction bases numbered 7, after V lost 5 bases and J lost 4 bases. The CDR3 bases are TGTGCCAGCAGTGGGGCCGGGACAGGGTCAGATACGCAGTATTTT. Translating gives CASSGAGTGSDTQYF.

V and J are TRBV28 and TRBJ2-5; 10 bases agree with TRBD1. The CDR3 is 14 residues long. Germline V gene data show CDR1 as MDHEN and CDR2 as SYDVKM. V lost 6 bases, J lost 3 bases, and 4 bases stayed unmatched. The CDR3 DNA reads as TGTGCCAGCAGACCAGGGACAGGGGAAGAGACCCAGTACTTC. Its protein product is CASRPGTGEETQYF.

Only a few counts were recorded for this clone. This chain uses TRBV5-1 with TRBJ1-5, with D perhaps TRBD1 (5 bases). This CDR3 contains 15 residues. Per germline, CDR1 SGHRS and CDR2 YFSETQ. V was shortened by 2 bases and J by 4 bases, with 13 bases between the two germline ends. The CDR3 protein is CASSLGAPGNQPQHF. As DNA, the CDR3 is TGCGCCAGCAGCTTAGGGGCCCCTGGGAATCAGCCCCAGCATTTT.

The table lists this clone with a few counts. The V gene is TRBV10-3, the J gene TRBJ2-5, with 10 bases aligning to TRBD1. The CDR3 has 15 amino acids. Germline lookup yields CDR1 ENHRY and CDR2 SYGVKD. V lost 8 bases to trimming and J lost 3 bases; unmatched junction nucleotides: 9. CDR3 in amino acids: CAISETGTGEETQYF. CDR3 nucleotide sequence: TGTGCCATCTCCGAAACCGGGACAGGGGAAGAGACCCAGTACTTC.

This clone was observed a handful of times. This likely comes from a read error, as the CDR3 has no conserved phenylalanine or tryptophan at its end. It is unclear where the CDR3 begins or ends on the DNA, so no DNA is shown, and the CDR3 is as TCRdb lists it. The chain uses TRBV28 and TRBJ1-5. Looked up from germline, CDR1 is MDHEN and CDR2 is SYDVKM. The length of the CDR3 is 11 amino acids, counting both ends. The CDR3 spells CASSTGQTRAL.

This clone was recorded a few times. The rearrangement joins TRBV19 to TRBJ1-2; maybe TRBD1 (5 bases). The CDR3 runs to 15 residues. Trimming took off 2 bases at V and 8 bases at J, with 18 bases between the two ends. The germline CDR1 and CDR2 sequences are LNHDA and SQIVND (reference sequence). The CDR3 loop reads CASSIFVGQGGGYTF. For the CDR3, the DNA is TGTGCCAGTAGTATATTTGTCGGCCAGGGAGGGGGCTACACCTTC.

As concerns this clone: The identical CDR3 is also encoded by other nucleotide sequences in the sample. V is TRBV2 and J is TRBJ2-7; D may be TRBD2 (5 bases). Between the trimmed V and J ends, which lost 6 bases and 0 bases, there was a span of 12 bases. The CDR3 runs to 14 residues. Germline values: CDR1 SNHLY, CDR2 FYNNEI. The CDR3 sequence: CASRASSSSYEQYF. CDR3 DNA sequence: TGTGCCAGCAGGGCTAGCTCGAGCTCCTACGAGCAGTACTTC.

Notes on this clone: Other DNA sequences in the same sample also yield this CDR3. This chain connects TRBV7-9 to TRBJ2-5; 8 nucleotides align to TRBD2. The junction had 4 bases not matched to a gene; V was cut back by 0 bases and J by 4 bases. The CDR3 has 15 amino acids. The germline V gene encodes CDR1 SEHNR and CDR2 FQNEAQ (reference sequence). This CDR3 is CASSLASAGGETQYF. CDR3 coding DNA: TGTGCCAGCAGCTTAGCATCGGCGGGAGGAGAGACCCAGTACTTC.

This clone showed up many times. V and J are TRBV9 and TRBJ2-2; D unclear. This CDR3 spans 16 amino acids. CDR1 and CDR2 from the germline V gene are SGDLS and YYNGEE. The germline V and J ends were trimmed by 0 bases and 0 bases, with 9 bases remaining between them. Here the CDR3 reads CASSVDVLSNTGELFF. The DNA for the CDR3 is TGTGCCAGCAGCGTAGATGTGCTTTCGAACACCGGGGAGCTGTTTTTT. Complete variable domain (other parts from reference TRBV9 and TRBJ2-2): DSGVTQTPKHLITATGQRVTLRCSPRSGDLSVYWYQQSLDQGLQFLIQYYNGEERAKGNILERFSAQQFPDLHSELNLSSLELGDSALYFCASSVDVLSNTGELFFGEGSRLTVL.

The rearrangement links TRBV2 to TRBJ1-1; D is undetermined. Trimming cost V 5 bases and J 2 bases, with 9 bases left between them. Germline V gene data show CDR1 as SNHLY and CDR2 as FYNNEI. The CDR3 has 13 residues. The CDR3 region has the DNA TGTGCCAGCAGTCAGGACGGAAACACTGAAGCTTTCTTT. Protein: CASSQDGNTEAFF.

The chain combines TRBV15 with TRBJ1-1; no clear D. V lost 0 bases to trimming and J lost 1 base, with 9 bases between them. The germline V gene encodes CDR1 LNHNV and CDR2 YYDKDF (reference sequence). The CDR3 length is 15 residues. Here the CDR3 reads CATSRDSRSNTEAFF. DNA for the CDR3: TGTGCCACCAGCAGAGATAGTCGGTCGAACACTGAAGCTTTCTTT.

This clone was detected ten times or more. The rearrangement uses TRBV27 and TRBJ1-1, with D hard to call. This CDR3 is 14 amino acids long. In germline, CDR1 is MNHEY, CDR2 SMNVEV (reference sequence). The germline V and J ends were trimmed by 5 bases and 2 bases, with 12 bases remaining between them. The CDR3: CASSQPTLNTEAFF. DNA for the CDR3: TGTGCCAGCAGTCAACCGACTCTTAACACTGAAGCTTTCTTT.

Notes on this clone: It is likely a read error: a sequence one base away is far more abundant. Other DNA sequences in the sample encode the same CDR3. The chain links TRBV7-2 to TRBJ2-3; D unresolved. CDR1 and CDR2 (germline): SGHTA, FQGNSA. The CDR3 consists of 11 residues. V lost 5 bases and J lost 1, with 1 base in between. For the CDR3, the DNA is TGTGCCAGCAGCCGCACAGATACGCAGTATTTT. It is translated as CASSRTDTQYF. Looking up the rest from reference TRBV7-2 and TRBJ2-3 gives the full variable domain: GAGVSQSPSNKVTEKGKDVELRCDPISGHTALYWYRQSLGQGLEFLIYFQGNSAPDKSGLPSDRFSAERTGGSVSTLTIQRTQQEDSAVYLCASSRTDTQYFGPGTRLTVL.